One sample yielded the 5 T cell receptor beta chains listed below, sequenced in a study of cytomegalovirus exposure and HLA in healthy donors. Repertoires were generated with immunoSEQ multiplex PCR, while TCRdb's copy carries only in-frame clones and drops some. The sample gives approximately 150,000 clones, less than 90% of which show up once; 10% is in the top ten. Sequencing was done on a sample of PBMCs. The receptors originated from a man younger than 45 in good health and CMV-seropositive.

J is TRBJ2-6 and V is TRBV14, with a possible D match to TRBD1 (6 bases). Germline V gene lookup returns CDR1 SGHDN and CDR2 FVKESK. CDR3 size: 12 residues. V gave up 4 bases and J gave up 16 bases, with 14 bases separating them. The CDR3 here is CASSLPPGTLTF. The DNA for the CDR3 is TGTGCCAGCAGCCTCCCCCCCGGGACACTGACTTTC.

This sequence joins TRBV7-9 and TRBJ1-5; 12 positions agree with TRBD1. CDR1 is SEHNR and CDR2 is FQNEAQ in the germline V gene (reference sequence). This CDR3 is 16 amino acids long. V lost 5 bases, J lost 7 bases, and 9 bases stayed unmatched. The CDR3 spells CASSTGTGGWEQPQHF. In DNA, the CDR3 is TGTGCCAGCAGCACGGGGACAGGGGGCTGGGAACAGCCCCAGCATTTT.

This rearrangement joins TRBV27 to TRBJ1-2; weak D call: TRBD1 (5 bases). Per germline, CDR1 MNHEY and CDR2 SMNVEV (reference sequence). The CDR3 is made up of 15 amino acids. V lost 5 bases and J lost 6, with 19 bases in between. The CDR3 spells CASSPSPGFMDGYTF. The CDR3 bases are TGTGCCAGCAGTCCCTCTCCAGGGTTCATGGATGGCTACACCTTC.

This clone has just one count. The chain has TRBV29-1 and TRBJ1-1; a possible D gene is TRBD1 (5 bases). Per germline, CDR1 SQVTM and CDR2 ANQGSEA. This CDR3 contains 13 residues. The V end lost 6 bases, the J end lost 0 bases, and 11 bases lay between the germline ends. CDR3 bases: TGCAGCGTGGGACTGTCCATGAACACTGAAGCTTTCTTT. Residues: CSVGLSMNTEAFF.

The chain joins TRBV7-2 to TRBJ1-4, with 7 bases lining up with TRBD1. Unmatched junction bases numbered 5, after V lost 3 bases and J lost 7 bases. This CDR3 comprises 14 residues. CDR1 is SGHTA and CDR2 is FQGNSA in the germline V gene. The CDR3 coding sequence is TGTGCCAGCAGCTTGGGACAGCCGGGTGAAAAACTGTTTTTT. It is translated as CASSLGQPGEKLFF.